The clone carrying this T cell receptor beta chain is a singleton in its sample. These data come from a study of blood T cell repertoires in COVID-19. Study information: Samples came from the United States, Italy and Spain, spanning acute and convalescent COVID-19.

Trimming pared 3 bases from V and 6 bases from J, leaving 10 bases between. The CDR3 is 13 amino acids. This table comes from immunoSEQ multiplex PCR, and its TCRdb copy is limited to in-frame clones, with some not included. This table holds around 250,000 clones, roughly 86% found once. The receptor's source is a man aged 80 or over with acute or convalescent COVID-19. Sequenced input: peripheral blood. The chain is built from TRBV12-3 or TRBV12-4 and TRBJ2-3; D perhaps matches TRBD1 (6 bases). Here the CDR3 reads CASSFGGKDTQYF. CDR3 bases: TGTGCCAGCAGTTTTGGGGGCAAGGATACGCAGTATTTT.